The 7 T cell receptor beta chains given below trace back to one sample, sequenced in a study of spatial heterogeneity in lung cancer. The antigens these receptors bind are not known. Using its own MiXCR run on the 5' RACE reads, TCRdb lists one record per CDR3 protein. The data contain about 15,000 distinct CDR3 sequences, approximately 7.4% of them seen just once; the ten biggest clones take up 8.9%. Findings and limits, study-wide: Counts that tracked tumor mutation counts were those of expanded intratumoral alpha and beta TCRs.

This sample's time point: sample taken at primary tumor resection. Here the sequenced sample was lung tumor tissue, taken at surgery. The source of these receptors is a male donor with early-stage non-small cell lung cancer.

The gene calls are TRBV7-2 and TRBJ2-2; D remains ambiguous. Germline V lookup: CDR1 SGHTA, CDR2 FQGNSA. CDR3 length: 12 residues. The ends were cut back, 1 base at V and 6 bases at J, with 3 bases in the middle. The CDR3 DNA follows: TGTGCCAGCAGCTTAGGGGCCGGGGAGCTGTTTTTT. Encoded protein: CASSLGAGELFF. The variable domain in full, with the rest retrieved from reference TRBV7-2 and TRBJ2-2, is GAGVSQSPSNKVTEKGKDVELRCDPISGHTALYWYRQSLGQGLEFLIYFQGNSAPDKSGLPSDRFSAERTGGSVSTLTIQRTQQEDSAVYLCASSLGAGELFFGEGSRLTVL.

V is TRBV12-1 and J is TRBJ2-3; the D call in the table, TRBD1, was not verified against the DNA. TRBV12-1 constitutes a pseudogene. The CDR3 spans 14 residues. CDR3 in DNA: TGTGCCAGCAGCTTTAGCGGGGGGGGTGAGCCGCAGTATTTT. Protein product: CASSFSGGGEPQYF.

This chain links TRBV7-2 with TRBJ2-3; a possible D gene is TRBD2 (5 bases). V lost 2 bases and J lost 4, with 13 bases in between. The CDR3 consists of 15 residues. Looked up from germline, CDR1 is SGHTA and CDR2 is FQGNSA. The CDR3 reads CASSLRGSGADTQYF. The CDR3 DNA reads TGTGCCAGCAGCTTACGTGGGAGTGGTGCAGATACGCAGTATTTT.

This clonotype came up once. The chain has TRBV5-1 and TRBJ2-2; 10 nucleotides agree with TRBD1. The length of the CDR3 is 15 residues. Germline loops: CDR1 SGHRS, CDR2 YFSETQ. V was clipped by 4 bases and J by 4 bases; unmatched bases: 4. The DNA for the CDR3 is TGCGCCAGCAGCGGGACAGGGGTGAGCACCGGGGAGCTGTTTTTT. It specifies CASSGTGVSTGELFF.

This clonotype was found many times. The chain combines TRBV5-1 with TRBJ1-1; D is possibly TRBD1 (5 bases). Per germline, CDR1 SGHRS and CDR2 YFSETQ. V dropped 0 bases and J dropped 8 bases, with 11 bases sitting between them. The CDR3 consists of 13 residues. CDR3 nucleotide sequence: TGCGCCAGCAGCTTGGAAGGGGCAGGGGAAGCTTTCTTT. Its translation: CASSLEGAGEAFF.

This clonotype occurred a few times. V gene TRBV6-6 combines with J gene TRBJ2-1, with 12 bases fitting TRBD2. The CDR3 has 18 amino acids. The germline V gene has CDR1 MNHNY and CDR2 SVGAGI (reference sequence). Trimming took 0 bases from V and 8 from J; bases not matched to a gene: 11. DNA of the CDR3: TGTGCCAGCAGTTACTCGATTAGGCTAGCGGGGGGGCGGGATGAGCAGTTCTTC. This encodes CASSYSIRLAGGRDEQFF.

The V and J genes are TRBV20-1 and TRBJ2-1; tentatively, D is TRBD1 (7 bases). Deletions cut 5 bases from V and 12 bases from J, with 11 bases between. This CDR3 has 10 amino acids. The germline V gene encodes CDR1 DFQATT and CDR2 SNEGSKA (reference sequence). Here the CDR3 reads CSAFQGGQFF. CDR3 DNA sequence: TGCAGTGCTTTCCAGGGGGGGCAGTTCTTC.